The 4 T cell receptor beta chains below were found in one sample sequenced in a study of T cell repertoires in cytomegalovirus infection. What these receptors recognize is not known. From the reads, TCRdb called clonotypes with MiXCR, one entry per CDR3 protein. The sample shows about 770,000 distinct CDR3 sequences, 29% of them seen only once. The sequences come from cultured CD8+ T cells from PBMCs, collected from culture after CMV antigen stimulation. The receptors were gathered from a human donor in good health (CMV status not recorded). Some clones in this sample may be carry-over from other donors' samples.

The chain employs TRBV19 and TRBJ1-5, with D hard to call. This CDR3 spans 15 amino acids. Germline V gene sequence: CDR1 LNHDA, CDR2 SQIVND (reference sequence). V lost 0 bases to trimming and J lost 0 bases, with 6 bases between them. CDR3 sequence reads: CASSIDLYSNQPQHF. DNA for the CDR3: TGTGCCAGTAGTATAGATCTTTATAGCAATCAGCCCCAGCATTTT.

The chain recombines TRBV7-9 with TRBJ1-4, with D possibly being TRBD1 (6 bases). The CDR3 extends over 14 amino acids. Trimming cost V 5 bases and J 8 bases, with 15 bases left between them. Germline V gene lookup returns CDR1 SEHNR and CDR2 FQNEAQ (reference sequence). The CDR3 bases are TGTGCCAGCAGCCCCAAGGACAGTTTGGAAAAACTGTTTTTT. As protein: CASSPKDSLEKLFF.

Only a few counts were recorded for this clonotype. V gene TRBV7-6 combines with J gene TRBJ2-2; TRBD2 matches 8 bases. The CDR3 is made up of 16 amino acids. J gave up 5 bases and V 2 bases, and 7 bases lay outside the gene matches. In germline, CDR1 is SGHVS, CDR2 FNYEAQ. CDR3 DNA sequence: TGTGCCAGCAGCTTAAGGCTAGCGGGCACTACCGGGGAGCTGTTTTTT. This sequence encodes CASSLRLAGTTGELFF.

The sample holds one count of this clonotype. The chain employs TRBV2 and TRBJ1-6, with 7 positions matching TRBD1. From germline, CDR1 is SNHLY and CDR2 FYNNEI. This CDR3 contains 19 residues. With V trimmed by 4 bases and J by 0 bases, 12 bases remained unmatched. Here the CDR3 reads CASSGARTGASSYNSPLHF. The CDR3 DNA is TGTGCCAGCAGTGGGGCTAGGACAGGCGCCAGCTCCTATAATTCACCCCTCCACTTT.